The entry below gives a single TCR beta chain sequence along with its context. Its antigen is unknown. No base quality information exists; no much larger clone differs at one position. This specimen comes from a study of identical twins (dated by TCRdb to 2015 to 2016). General notes on the study: TCR alpha and beta repertoires from monozygotic twins, unrelated adults of various ages and cord blood were deep-sequenced to test whether fetal clonotypes persist. To rule out contamination, replicate twin experiments were performed at different times with different library preparation protocols.

On the study overall, not on this receptor specifically: Because the same donors could not be followed over many years, the conclusions depended on cross-sectional statistical analysis. Zero-insertion analyses could be partly confounded by invariant T cells such as MAIT and iNKT, though diverse VJ usage argued against such confounding for most clonotypes. The excess sharing between twins in beta out-of-frame sequences was weaker because fewer shared sequences reduced the signal-to-noise ratio. Compared with coincidental sharing between unrelated individuals, an excess of low generation-probability sequences was observed among out-of-frame TCR alpha sequences shared between twins. Fewer insertions were carried by abundant cord blood beta clonotypes; a weaker similar trend was observed in young adult naive repertoires, while no such trend was observed in memory repertoires. In monozygotic twins, out-of-frame TCR alpha sharing was systematically underestimated by recombination models, although the models agreed with sharing between unrelated individuals.

Library creation used 5' RACE. For sequencing, an Illumina HiSeq 2000 was employed. A universal primer binding site was added through template switching, and the final cDNA carried a unique molecular identifier so that TCR cDNA molecules could be counted accurately. Specific primers in the conserved constant-segment region were used to synthesize first-strand cDNA for TCR alpha and beta chains. To control for contamination, each cDNA library was double barcoded with a SMART-Mk sample barcode plus Illumina barcodes. TruSeq adapter sequences along with Illumina sample barcodes were introduced in two successive PCR steps. Sequencing of the TCR alpha and beta cDNA libraries was done on the Illumina HiSeq platform using custom primers. In the authors' own workflow: Raw reads were processed with MiGEC to extract unique molecular identifiers, and MiXCR was used to determine CDR3 positions. Recombination models were inferred per individual with the repgenHMM and IGoR tools using an EM algorithm. Shared clonotype analysis was performed with the tcR package in R, normalizing sharing by the product of cloneset sizes. Out-of-frame nonproductive sequences were analyzed to study raw recombination free of thymic and clonal selection effects. In TCRdb, the public reads were trimmed at Q25 with fastp and aligned with MiXCR, with productive beta chains retained. Each CDR3 protein gets just one entry, which takes the most common genes and DNA from the rows behind it. V and J calls and clone size were set by TCRdb, not the authors. The sample table holds roughly 190,000 distinct CDR3 sequences, of which around 15% were seen once. Over 35% of the sample lies in the top ten.

Every donor in the study was a healthy Caucasian. Three pairs of female monozygotic twins, all aged about 18 to 30 years, made up the twin cohort. CD4+ and CD8+ T cell populations were isolated with positive isolation kits from Invitrogen. The same data also contributed to another study, on T cells expressing NK-cell markers. From that second study: TCR beta-chain repertoires were profiled in sorted CD3+CD56+NKG2C+, CD3+CD56+NKG2C- and CD3+CD56-NKG2C+ T-cell subsets from several donors. Among the eight sequenced donors, seven were HCMV-seropositive and one was HCMV-seronegative. In several experiments an anti-gammadeltaTCR antibody was added to restrict sorting to alphabetaTCR-expressing T cells. In six donors, the dominant CD3+CD56+NKG2C+ clonotypes ranked among the top 10 CD8+ clonotypes, making up 1.0-7.0% of CD8+ T cells. Those dominant clonotypes were again the most abundant among CD3+CD56-NKG2C+ cells in a handful of donors, at roughly 25-60.1%. Whether the expanded NKG2C-expressing T cell clones were specific for HCMV antigens was left unclear. Randomly selected healthy volunteers, three men and five women, were used as the eight sequenced donors. A commercial ELISA kit detecting HCMV-specific IgG in serum was used to determine HCMV serostatus. MIGEC handled demultiplexing of the reads and grouping by UMI, while MiTCR was used to assemble and quantify clonotypes. To remove erroneous sequences, TCR cDNA sequences were retained only when supported by two or more reads. The tcR package was used for downstream repertoire analysis, and clonotypes were matched across fractions by CDR3 nucleotide sequence plus V segment. Antigen specificity was annotated against VDJdb with VDJmatch, allowing one amino acid substitution in CDR3.

This receptor was obtained from a woman younger than 35 in good health. Input material: CD8+ T cells sorted from blood.

The CDR3: CASGVWGHPAYEQYF. Read as DNA, the sequence is TGTGCCAGCGGAGTGTGGGGACATCCAGCCTACGAGCAGTACTTC. The chain links TRBV2 with TRBJ2-7, and possibly TRBD1, on 6 matching bases. The CDR3 starts with the cysteine, ends with the phenylalanine, and has 15 residues. The sequence is cut down to CDR3 DNA, 45 bases in frame from base 1. V is clipped by 8 bases and J by 2 bases, and the sequence between their germline boundaries is 19 bases long. Looking up the germline V gene yields CDR1 SNHLY and CDR2 FYNNEI.